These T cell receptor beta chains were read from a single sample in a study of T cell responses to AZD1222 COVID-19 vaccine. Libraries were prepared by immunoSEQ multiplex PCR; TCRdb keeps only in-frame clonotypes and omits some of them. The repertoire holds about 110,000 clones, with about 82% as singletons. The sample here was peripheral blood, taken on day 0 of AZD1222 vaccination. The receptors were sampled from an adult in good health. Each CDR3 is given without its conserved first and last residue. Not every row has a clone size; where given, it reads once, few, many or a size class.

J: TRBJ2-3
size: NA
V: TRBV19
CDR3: ASSVYPGQGTDTQY

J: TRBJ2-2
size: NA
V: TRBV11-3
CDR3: ASSKDRGATGELF

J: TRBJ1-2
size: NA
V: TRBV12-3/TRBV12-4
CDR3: AGRGPYYGYT

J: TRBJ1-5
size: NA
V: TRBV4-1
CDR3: ASSHTDRDHQPQH

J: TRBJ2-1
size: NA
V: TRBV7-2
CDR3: ASSSGIGGLEQF

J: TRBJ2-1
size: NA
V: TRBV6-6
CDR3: ASSARVGYNEQF

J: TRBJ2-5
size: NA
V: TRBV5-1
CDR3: ASRAAGGRETQY

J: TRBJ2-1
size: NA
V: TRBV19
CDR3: ASSRLFSSYNEQF

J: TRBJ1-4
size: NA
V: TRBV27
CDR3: ASSSWTHNEKLF

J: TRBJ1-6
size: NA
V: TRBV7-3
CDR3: ASSQDRNYSPLH

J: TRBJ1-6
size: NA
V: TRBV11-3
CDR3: ASSLDHSRDRRLREPLH

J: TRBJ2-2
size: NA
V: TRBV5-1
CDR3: ASSFRDREGTGELF

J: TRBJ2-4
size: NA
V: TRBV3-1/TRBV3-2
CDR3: ASSQDTGQRKNIQY

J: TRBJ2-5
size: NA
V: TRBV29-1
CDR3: SAPTGYQETQY

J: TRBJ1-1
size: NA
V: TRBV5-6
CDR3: ASSSYSFGAF

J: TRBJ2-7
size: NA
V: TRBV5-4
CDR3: ASSLTGGEQY

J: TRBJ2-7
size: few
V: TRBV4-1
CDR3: ASSQGSFTPLGNSYEQY

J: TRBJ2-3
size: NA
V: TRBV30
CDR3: ASTISGGPTDTQY

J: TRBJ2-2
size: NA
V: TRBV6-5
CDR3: ASSYSIGTGELF

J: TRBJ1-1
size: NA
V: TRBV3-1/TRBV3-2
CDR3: ASSLRWDMATEAF

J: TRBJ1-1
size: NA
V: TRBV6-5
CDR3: ASSYSIRQGEAF

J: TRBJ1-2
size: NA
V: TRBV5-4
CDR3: ASSLDGGHYGYT

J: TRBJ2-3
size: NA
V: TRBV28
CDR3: ASGQGGADTQY

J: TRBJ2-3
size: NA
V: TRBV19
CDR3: ASSIVTLADTQY

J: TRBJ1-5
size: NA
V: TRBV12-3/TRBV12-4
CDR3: ASSMRAGPQH

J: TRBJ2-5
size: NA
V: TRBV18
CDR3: ASSPAQGHETQY

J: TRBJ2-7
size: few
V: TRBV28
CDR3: ASSLHPPRPGEQY

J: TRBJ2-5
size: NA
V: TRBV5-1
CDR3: ASSLPPQETQY

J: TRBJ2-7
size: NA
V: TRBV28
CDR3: ASSLSPGGTLEQY

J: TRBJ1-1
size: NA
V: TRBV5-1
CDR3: ASSLAGSGWDTEAF